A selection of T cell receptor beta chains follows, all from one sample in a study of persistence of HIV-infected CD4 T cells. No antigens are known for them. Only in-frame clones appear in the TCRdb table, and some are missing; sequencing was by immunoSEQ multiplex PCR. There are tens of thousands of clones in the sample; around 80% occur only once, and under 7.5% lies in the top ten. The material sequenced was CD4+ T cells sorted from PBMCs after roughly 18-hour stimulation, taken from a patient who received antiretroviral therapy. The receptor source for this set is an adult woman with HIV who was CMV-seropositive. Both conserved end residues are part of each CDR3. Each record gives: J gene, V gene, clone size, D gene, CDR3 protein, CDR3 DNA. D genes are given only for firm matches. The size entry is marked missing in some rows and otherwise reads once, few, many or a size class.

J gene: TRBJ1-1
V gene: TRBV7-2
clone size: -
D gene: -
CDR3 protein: CASRQDQANTEAFF
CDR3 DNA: TGTGCCAGCAGACAGGATCAGGCGAACACTGAAGCTTTCTTT

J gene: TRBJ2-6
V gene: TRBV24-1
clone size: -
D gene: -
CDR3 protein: CATSDGSFSGANVLTF
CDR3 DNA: TGTGCCACCAGTGATGGGAGTTTCTCTGGGGCCAACGTCCTGACTTTC

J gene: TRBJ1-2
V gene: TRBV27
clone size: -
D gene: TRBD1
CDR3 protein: CASSPQSTGGRYGYTF
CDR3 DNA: TGTGCCAGCAGTCCACAGTCGACAGGGGGCCGCTATGGCTACACCTTC

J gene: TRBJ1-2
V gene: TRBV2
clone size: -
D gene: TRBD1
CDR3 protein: CASSAAGQGLGYTF
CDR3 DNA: TGTGCCAGCAGTGCGGCGGGACAGGGTTTAGGCTACACCTTC

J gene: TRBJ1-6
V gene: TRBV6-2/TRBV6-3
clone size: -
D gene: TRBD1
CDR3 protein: CASSRHRDRERSPLHF
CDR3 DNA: TGTGCCAGCAGCCGTCACCGGGACAGGGAACGATCACCCCTCCACTTT

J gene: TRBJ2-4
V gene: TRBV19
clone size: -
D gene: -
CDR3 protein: CASSIVTGIAKNIQYF
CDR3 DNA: TGTGCCAGTAGTATTGTCACTGGAATAGCCAAAAACATTCAGTACTTC

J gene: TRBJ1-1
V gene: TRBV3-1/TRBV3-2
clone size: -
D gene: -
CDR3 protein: CASSRQRARGLNTEAFF
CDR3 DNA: TGTGCCAGCAGCCGTCAGCGGGCAAGGGGCCTGAACACTGAAGCTTTCTTT

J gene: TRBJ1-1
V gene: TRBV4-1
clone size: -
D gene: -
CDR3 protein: CASSQDSGGYTEAFF
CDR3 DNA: TGCGCCAGCAGCCAAGATTCCGGGGGCTACACTGAAGCTTTCTTT

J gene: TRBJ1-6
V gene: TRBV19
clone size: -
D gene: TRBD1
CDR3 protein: CASTPGQGNSPLHF
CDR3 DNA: TGTGCCAGTACTCCGGGACAGGGGAATTCACCCCTCCACTTT

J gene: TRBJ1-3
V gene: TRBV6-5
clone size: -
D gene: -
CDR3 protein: CASSPTATGNTIYF
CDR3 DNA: TGTGCCAGCAGCCCGACAGCGACTGGAAACACCATATATTTT

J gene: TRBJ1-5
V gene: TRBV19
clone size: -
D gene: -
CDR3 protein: CASSISGNQPQHF
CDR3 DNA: TGTGCCAGTAGTATATCCGGTAATCAGCCCCAGCATTTT

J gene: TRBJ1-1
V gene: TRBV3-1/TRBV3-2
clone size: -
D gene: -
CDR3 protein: CASSQEREAFF
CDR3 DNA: TGTGCCAGCAGCCAAGAACGAGAAGCTTTCTTT

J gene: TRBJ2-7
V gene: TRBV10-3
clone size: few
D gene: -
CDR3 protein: CAISATDVLYEQYF
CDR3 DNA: TGTGCCATCAGTGCGACAGACGTCCTTTACGAGCAGTACTTC

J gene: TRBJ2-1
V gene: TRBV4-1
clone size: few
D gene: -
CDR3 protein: CASSQEGGRYEQFF
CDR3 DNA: TGCGCCAGCAGCCAAGAGGGGGGTCGGTATGAGCAGTTCTTC

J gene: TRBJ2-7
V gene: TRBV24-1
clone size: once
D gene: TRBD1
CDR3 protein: CATRDSRNEQYF
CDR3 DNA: TGTGCCACCCGGGACAGTCGGAACGAGCAGTACTTC

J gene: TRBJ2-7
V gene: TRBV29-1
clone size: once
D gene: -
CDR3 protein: CSVDSEGYEQYF
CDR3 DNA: TGCAGCGTTGACAGCGAAGGCTACGAGCAGTACTTC

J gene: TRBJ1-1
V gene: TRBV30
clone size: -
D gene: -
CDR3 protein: CAWSLPKGGGWGTEAFF
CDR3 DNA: TGTGCCTGGAGTCTTCCTAAAGGGGGGGGCTGGGGAACTGAAGCTTTCTTT

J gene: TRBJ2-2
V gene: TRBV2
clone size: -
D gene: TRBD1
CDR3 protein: CASFDRGTVTGELFF
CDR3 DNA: TGTGCCAGCTTCGACAGGGGGACCGTCACCGGGGAGCTGTTTTTT

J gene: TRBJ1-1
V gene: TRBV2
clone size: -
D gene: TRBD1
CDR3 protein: CASDGQGRTANTEAFF
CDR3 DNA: TGTGCCAGCGATGGACAGGGGAGGACGGCGAACACTGAAGCTTTCTTT

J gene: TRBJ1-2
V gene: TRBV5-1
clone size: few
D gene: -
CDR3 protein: CASSPRTDHGNGYTF
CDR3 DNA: TGCGCCAGCAGCCCGCGGACAGATCATGGTAATGGCTACACCTTC

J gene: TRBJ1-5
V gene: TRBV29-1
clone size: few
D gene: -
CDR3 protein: CSAADGSNQPQHF
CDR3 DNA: TGCAGCGCAGCGGACGGTAGCAATCAGCCCCAGCATTTT

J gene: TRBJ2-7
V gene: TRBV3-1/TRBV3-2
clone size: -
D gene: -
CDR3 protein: CASSQGWTPAYEQYF
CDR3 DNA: TGTGCCAGCAGCCAAGGATGGACTCCCGCCTACGAGCAGTACTTC

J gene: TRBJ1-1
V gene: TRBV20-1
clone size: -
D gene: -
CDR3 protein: CRPSGTEAFF
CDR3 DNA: TGCAGGCCATCGGGGACTGAAGCTTTCTTT

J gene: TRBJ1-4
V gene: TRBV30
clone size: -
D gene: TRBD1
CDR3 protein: CAWSGDRTEKLFF
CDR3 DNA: TGTGCCTGGAGTGGGGACAGGACTGAAAAACTGTTTTTT